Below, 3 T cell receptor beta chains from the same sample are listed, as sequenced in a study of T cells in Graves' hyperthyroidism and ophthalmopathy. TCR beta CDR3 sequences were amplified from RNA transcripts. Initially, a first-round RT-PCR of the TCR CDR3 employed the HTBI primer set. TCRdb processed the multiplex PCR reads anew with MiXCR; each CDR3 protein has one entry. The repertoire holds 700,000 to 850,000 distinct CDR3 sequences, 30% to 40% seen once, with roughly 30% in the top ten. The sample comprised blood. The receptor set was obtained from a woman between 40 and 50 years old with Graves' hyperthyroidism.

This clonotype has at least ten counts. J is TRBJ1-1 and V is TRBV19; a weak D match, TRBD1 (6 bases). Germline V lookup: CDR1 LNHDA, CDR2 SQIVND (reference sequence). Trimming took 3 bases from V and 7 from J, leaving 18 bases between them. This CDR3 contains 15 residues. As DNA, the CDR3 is TGTGCCAGTAGTATTGGAACTACAGGGAGGGTTGAAGCTTTCTTT. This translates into CASSIGTTGRVEAFF.

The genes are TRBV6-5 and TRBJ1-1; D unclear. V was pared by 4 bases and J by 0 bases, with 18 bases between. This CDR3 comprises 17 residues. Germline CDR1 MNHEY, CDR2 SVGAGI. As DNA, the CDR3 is TGTGCCAGCAGTTCCGAAACACGGGTTCTAATGAACACTGAAGCTTTCTTT. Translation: CASSSETRVLMNTEAFF.

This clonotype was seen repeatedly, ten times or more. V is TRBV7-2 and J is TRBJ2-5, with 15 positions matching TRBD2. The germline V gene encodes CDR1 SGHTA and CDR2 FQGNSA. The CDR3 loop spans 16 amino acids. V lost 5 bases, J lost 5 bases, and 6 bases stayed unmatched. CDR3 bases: TGTGCCAGCAGCCGAAGGACTAGCGGGAGGGACGAGACCCAGTACTTC. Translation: CASSRRTSGRDETQYF.